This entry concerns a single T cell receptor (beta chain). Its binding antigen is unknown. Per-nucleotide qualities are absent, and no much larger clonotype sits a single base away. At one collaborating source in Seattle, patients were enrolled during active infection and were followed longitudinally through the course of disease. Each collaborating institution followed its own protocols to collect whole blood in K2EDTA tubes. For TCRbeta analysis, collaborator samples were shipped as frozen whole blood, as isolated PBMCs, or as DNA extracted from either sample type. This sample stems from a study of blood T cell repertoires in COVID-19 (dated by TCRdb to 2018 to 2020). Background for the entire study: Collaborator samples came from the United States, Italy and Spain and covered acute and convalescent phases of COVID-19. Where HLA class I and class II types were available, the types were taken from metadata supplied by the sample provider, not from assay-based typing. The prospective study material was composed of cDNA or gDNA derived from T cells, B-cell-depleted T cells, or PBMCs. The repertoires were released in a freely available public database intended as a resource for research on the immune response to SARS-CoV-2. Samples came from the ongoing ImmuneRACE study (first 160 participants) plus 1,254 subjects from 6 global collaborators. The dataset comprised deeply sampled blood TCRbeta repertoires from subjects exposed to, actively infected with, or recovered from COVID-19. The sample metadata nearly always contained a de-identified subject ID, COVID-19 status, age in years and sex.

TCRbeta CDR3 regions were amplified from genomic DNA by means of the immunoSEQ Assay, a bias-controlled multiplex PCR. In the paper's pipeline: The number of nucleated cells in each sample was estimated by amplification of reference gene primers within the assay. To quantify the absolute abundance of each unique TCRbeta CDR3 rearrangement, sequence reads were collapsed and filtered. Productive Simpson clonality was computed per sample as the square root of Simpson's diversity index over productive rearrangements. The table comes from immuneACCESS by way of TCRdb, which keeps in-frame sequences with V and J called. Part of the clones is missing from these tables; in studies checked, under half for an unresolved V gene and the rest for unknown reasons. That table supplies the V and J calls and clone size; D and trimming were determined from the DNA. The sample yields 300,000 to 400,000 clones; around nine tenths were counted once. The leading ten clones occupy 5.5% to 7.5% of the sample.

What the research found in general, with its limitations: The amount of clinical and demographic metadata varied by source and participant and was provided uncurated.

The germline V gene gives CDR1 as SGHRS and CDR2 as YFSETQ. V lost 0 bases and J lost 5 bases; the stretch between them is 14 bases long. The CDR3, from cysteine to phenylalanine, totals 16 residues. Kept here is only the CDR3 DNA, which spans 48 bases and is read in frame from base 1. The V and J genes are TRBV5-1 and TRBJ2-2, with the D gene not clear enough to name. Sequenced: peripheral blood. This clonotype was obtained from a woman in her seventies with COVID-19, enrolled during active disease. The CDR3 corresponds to CASSLAPSGGTGELFF. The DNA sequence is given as TGCGCCAGCAGCTTGGCCCCTTCGGGTGGAACCGGGGAGCTGTTTTTT.